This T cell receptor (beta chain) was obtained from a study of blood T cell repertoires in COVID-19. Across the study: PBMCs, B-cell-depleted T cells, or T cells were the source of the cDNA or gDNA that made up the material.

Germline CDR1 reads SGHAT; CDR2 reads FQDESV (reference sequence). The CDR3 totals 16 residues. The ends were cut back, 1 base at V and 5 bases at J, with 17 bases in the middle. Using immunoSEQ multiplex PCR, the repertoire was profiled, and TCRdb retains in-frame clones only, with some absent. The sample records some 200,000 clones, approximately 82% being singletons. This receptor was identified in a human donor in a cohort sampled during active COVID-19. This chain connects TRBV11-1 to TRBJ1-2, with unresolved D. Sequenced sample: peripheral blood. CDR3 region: CASSLGGPGTHYGYTF. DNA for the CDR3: TGTGCCAGCAGCTTAGGTGGGCCGGGAACACATTATGGCTACACCTTC.